These 11 T cell receptor beta chains share one sample of origin, sequenced in a study of CD8 T cells in ankylosing spondylitis. MiXCR, applied by TCRdb to the 5' RACE reads, yields one record per CDR3 protein. The sample contains 180,000 or so distinct CDR3 sequences, under 14% of which appear only once. The sequenced sample consisted of blood, either unsorted or a sorted T cell fraction (not recorded which). These receptors came from a male donor with ankylosing spondylitis or in good health (not recorded which).

The chain combines TRBV7-8 with TRBJ2-2, with 9 positions matching TRBD2. The germline gives CDR1 SGHVS, CDR2 FQNEAQ. This CDR3 is built from 17 residues. V lost 5 bases to trimming and J lost 0 bases; unmatched junction nucleotides: 7. The CDR3, as DNA: TGTGCCAGCAGCAAGAGGACTAGCGTAACGAACACCGGGGAGCTGTTTTTT. Its translation: CASSKRTSVTNTGELFF.

The chain joins TRBV18 to TRBJ2-7, with 9 bases fitting TRBD1. The germline V gene has CDR1 KGHSH and CDR2 LQKENI. The CDR3 loop spans 16 amino acids. With 5 bases clipped from V and 5 bases from J, the junction kept 13 bases outside the gene matches. CDR3 sequence (DNA): TGTGCCAGCTCAACACGTTCGGGACAGGGTCTACACGAGCAGTACTTC. Protein product: CASSTRSGQGLHEQYF.

This clonotype showed up just a few times. Given a much more abundant clone one base away, this may be a read error. The rearrangement joins TRBV24-1 to TRBJ2-3; 12 nucleotides agree with TRBD1. The CDR3 is 16 residues long. The germline V gene has CDR1 KGHDR and CDR2 SFDVKD. V was clipped by 4 bases and J by 4 bases; unmatched bases: 5. This CDR3 is CATSDYGTGGADTQYF. CDR3 nucleotide sequence: TGTGCCACCAGTGACTACGGGACAGGGGGCGCAGATACGCAGTATTTT.

This clonotype was recorded many times. The rearrangement joins TRBV10-2 to TRBJ2-1; the match to TRBD2 covers 8 bases. The CDR3 is made up of 16 amino acids. Germline values: CDR1 WSHSY, CDR2 SAAADI. V lost 4 bases, J lost 2 bases, and 7 bases stayed unmatched. CDR3 protein: CASSGLAFLTYNEQFF. The CDR3 coding sequence is TGCGCCAGCAGTGGACTAGCGTTTTTAACCTACAATGAGCAGTTCTTC.

Comment on this clonotype: Just one base apart from a much larger clone, this may be a read error. This chain links TRBV4-3 with TRBJ2-3; the D gene is possibly TRBD2 (6 bases). This CDR3 spans 15 amino acids. V lost 0 bases, J lost 0 bases, and 7 bases lay in between. Germline assignment: CDR1 LGHNA and CDR2 YSLEER. CDR3 protein: CASSQEGTSTDTQYF. CDR3 DNA: TGCGCCAGCAGCCAAGAGGGGACTAGCACAGATACGCAGTATTTT.

This clonotype was seen many times. DNA for the CDR3: TGCGCCAGCAGCTTGAGCAGGGAGTACTACGAGCAGTACTTC. Translating it yields CASSLSREYYEQYF. The chain employs TRBV5-1 and TRBJ2-7; D tentatively fits TRBD1 or TRBD2 (5 bases each). Germline V gene lookup returns CDR1 SGHRS and CDR2 YFSETQ. There are 14 residues in the CDR3. Trimming shortened V by 1 base and J by 3 bases, and 11 bases separated the two germline ends.

There are a few counts of this clonotype. The chain combines TRBV12-3 or TRBV12-4 with TRBJ2-7; the match to TRBD2 covers 9 bases. CDR3 length: 15 residues. V dropped 3 bases and J dropped 2; count of bases not matched to a gene: 5. In DNA form, the CDR3 reads TGTGCCAGCAGTTTGTCCGCTAGCGGGGCCTACGAGCAGTACTTC. Translation: CASSLSASGAYEQYF.

A few counts support this clonotype. V is TRBV12-3 or TRBV12-4 and J is TRBJ2-7, with D maybe TRBD1 (6 bases). CDR3 length equals 15 residues. V lost 6 bases and J lost 2, with 17 bases in between. In DNA, the CDR3 is TGTGCCAGCAGCTCAGACAGGCGCCCTCCCTACGAGCAGTACTTC. Protein product: CASSSDRRPPYEQYF.

This clonotype occurred a few times. V and J are TRBV7-2 and TRBJ2-3; tentatively, D is TRBD1 (5 bases). The CDR3 spans 17 residues. Trimming shortened V by 3 bases and J by 2 bases, and 18 bases separated the two germline ends. CDR1 is SGHTA and CDR2 is FQGNSA in the germline V gene. In DNA, the CDR3 is TGTGCCAGCAGCTTGGTGGTGGGCAGGGCGATCACAGATACGCAGTATTTT. Its translation: CASSLVVGRAITDTQYF.

The J gene is TRBJ2-4, the V gene TRBV7-2, with D perhaps matching TRBD2 (6 bases). Germline loops: CDR1 SGHTA, CDR2 FQGNSA. V lost 1 base and J lost 7, with 14 bases in between. This CDR3 has 15 amino acids. The CDR3 protein is CASSLDAGTKNIQYF. For the CDR3, the DNA is TGTGCCAGCAGCTTAGATGCGGGGACGAAGAACATTCAGTACTTC.

In this sample, this clonotype turned up a few times. The rearrangement joins TRBV20-1 to TRBJ2-3; tentatively, D is TRBD2 (6 bases). The CDR3 sequence is 15 residues long. Looked up from germline, CDR1 is DFQATT and CDR2 is SNEGSKA (reference sequence). The germline V and J ends were trimmed by 1 base and 6 bases, with 17 bases remaining between them. In nucleotides, the CDR3 is TGCAGTGCTAGAGGACTCGGAGGTGGGGGGGATACGCAGTATTTT. Translation gives CSARGLGGGGDTQYF.